Many counts were recorded for the clone carrying this T cell receptor (beta chain). Its antigen remains unknown. This specimen comes from a study of prognosis after radiotherapy for stage I lung cancer. At the level of the study: Enrollment began in early 2018 and ended in the first half of 2019; the enrolled patients had stage I non-small cell lung cancer. No patients got concurrent therapy with stereotactic body radiotherapy. Findings and limits, study-wide: In patients who developed distant metastases, Shannon entropy measured after stereotactic body radiation therapy was lower, and baseline Shannon entropy was not associated with metastases. Tumor-specific reactivity of the expanded TCR clones remained undetermined.

The TCR beta CDR3 region was amplified from genomic DNA, with two rounds of multiplex PCR being used for the amplification. Specific primers for each TRBV and TRBJ gene were what first-round PCR used. TCRdb passed the multiplex PCR reads through MiXCR, listing each CDR3 protein once. The table lists fewer than 35,000 distinct CDR3 sequences, roughly 52% of them singletons. The CDR3 spans 14 residues. Trimming left V 6 bases short and J 4 bases short, with 14 bases between. The germline CDR1 and CDR2 sequences are LNHDA and SQIVND (reference sequence). The TCR comes from a donor over 45 with non-small cell lung cancer. The sample in question was PBMCs, obtained before or after stereotactic body radiation therapy (not recorded which). V and J are TRBV19 and TRBJ2-3, with D possibly TRBD2 on 6 matching bases. The CDR3 region is CASSSGTGADTQYF. The CDR3 coding sequence is TGTGCCAGTAGCTCCGGGACTGGGGCAGATACGCAGTATTTT.